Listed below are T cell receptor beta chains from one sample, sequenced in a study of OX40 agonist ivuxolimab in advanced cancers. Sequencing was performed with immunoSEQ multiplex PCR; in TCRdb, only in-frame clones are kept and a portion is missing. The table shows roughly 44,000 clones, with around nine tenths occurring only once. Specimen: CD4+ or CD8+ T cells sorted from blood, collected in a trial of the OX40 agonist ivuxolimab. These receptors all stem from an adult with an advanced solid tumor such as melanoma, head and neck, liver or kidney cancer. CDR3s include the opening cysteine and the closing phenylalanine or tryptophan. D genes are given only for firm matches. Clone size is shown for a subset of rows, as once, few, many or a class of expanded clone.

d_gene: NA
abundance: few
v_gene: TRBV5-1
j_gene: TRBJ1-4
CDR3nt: TGCGCCAGCAGCTGGATGGGTCAGGGGACTACTAATGAAAAACTGTTTTTT
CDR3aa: CASSWMGQGTTNEKLFF

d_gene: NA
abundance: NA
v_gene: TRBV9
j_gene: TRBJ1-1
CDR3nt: TGTGCCAGCAGCGGGGGGGGCTTGAACACTGAAGCTTTCTTT
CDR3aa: CASSGGGLNTEAFF

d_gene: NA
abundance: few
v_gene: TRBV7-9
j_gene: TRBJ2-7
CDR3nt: TGTGCCAGCAGCTTATTTGGCCGCGGGGAGAGGGACTACGAGCAGTACTTC
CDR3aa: CASSLFGRGERDYEQYF

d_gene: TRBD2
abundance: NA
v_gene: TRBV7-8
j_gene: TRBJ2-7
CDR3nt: TGTGCCAGCAGCTTAGTTGCGGGGGGCAGCTCCTACGAGCAGTACTTC
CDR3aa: CASSLVAGGSSYEQYF

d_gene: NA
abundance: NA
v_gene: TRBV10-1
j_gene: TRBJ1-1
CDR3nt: TGCGCCAGCAGTGGGGTAGGAGACACTGAAGCTTTCTTT
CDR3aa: CASSGVGDTEAFF

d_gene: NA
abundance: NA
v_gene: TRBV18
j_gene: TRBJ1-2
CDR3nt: TGTGCCAGCTCATCAGACAGGTCTCCGTATGGCTACACCTTC
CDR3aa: CASSSDRSPYGYTF

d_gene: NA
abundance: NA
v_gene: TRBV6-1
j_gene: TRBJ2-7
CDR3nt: TGTGCCAGCAAGAACCTCTACAGCTACGAGCAGTACTTC
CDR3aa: CASKNLYSYEQYF

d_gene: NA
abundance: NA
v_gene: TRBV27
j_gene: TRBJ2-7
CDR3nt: TGTGCCAGCAGTTGGTCGGGGACCTCCTACGAGCAGTACTTC
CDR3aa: CASSWSGTSYEQYF

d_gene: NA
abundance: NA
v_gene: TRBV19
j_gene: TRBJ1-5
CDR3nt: TGTGCCAGTAGTACATACATCGGGGGCAATCAGCCCCAGCATTTT
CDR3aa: CASSTYIGGNQPQHF

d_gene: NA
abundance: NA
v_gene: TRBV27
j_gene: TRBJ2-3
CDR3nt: TGTGCCAGCGGGCGTAGGGCAGATACGCAGTATTTT
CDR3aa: CASGRRADTQYF

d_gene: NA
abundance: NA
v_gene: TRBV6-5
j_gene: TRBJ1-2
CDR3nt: TGTGCCAGCAGTTACCTGCCTCTTCAGCAAAGCTACACCTTC
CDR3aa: CASSYLPLQQSYTF

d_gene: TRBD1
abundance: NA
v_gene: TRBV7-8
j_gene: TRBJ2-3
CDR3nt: TGTGCCAGCAGCTCCTTCCACGGGACACAGGGGGTCCCCACAGATACGCAGTATTTT
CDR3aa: CASSSFHGTQGVPTDTQYF

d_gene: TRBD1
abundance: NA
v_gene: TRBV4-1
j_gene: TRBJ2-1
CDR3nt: TGCGCCAGCAGCCGCCCTTTGGGACAGGGTTCAAGTGAGCAGTTCTTC
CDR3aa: CASSRPLGQGSSEQFF